This T cell receptor beta chain was retrieved from a study of human T cells and chemical hapten exposure. Time point given: patch test 1, 2 weeks after DPC sensitization. Treatment denoted: therapeutic diphenylcyclopropenone sensitization with weekly scalp DPC. Researchers extracted total RNA from unfractionated whole blood. MiXCR, run by TCRdb on the RACE reads, gives a single entry per CDR3 protein. The sample has roughly 52,000 distinct CDR3 sequences, 8% to 13% seen once. This clonotype was observed at least ten times. Germline V gene sequence: CDR1 MDHEN, CDR2 SYDVKM. V shed 6 bases and J 0 bases; nucleotides not matched to a gene: 4. The CDR3 spans 15 residues.

The gene calls are TRBV28 and TRBJ2-7, with 11 bases identical to TRBD2. Sequenced material: whole blood, taken in connection with sensitization to the hapten diphenylcyclopropenone (DPC). The sequence was obtained from a woman between 40 and 55 years old with alopecia areata. Some clones in this sample may be carry-over from other donors' samples. The CDR3 spells CASRTTSGSSYEQYF. CDR3 nucleotide sequence: TGTGCCAGCAGAACCACTAGCGGGAGCTCCTACGAGCAGTACTTC. Looking up the rest from reference TRBV28 and TRBJ2-7 gives the full variable domain: DVKVTQSSRYLVKRTGEKVFLECVQDMDHENMFWYRQDPGLGLRLIYFSYDVKMKEKGDIPEGYSVSREKKERFSLILESASTNQTSMYLCASRTTSGSSYEQYFGPGTRLTVT.